This T cell receptor (beta chain) was found in a study of blood T cell repertoires in COVID-19. At the level of the study: The United States, Italy and Spain supplied acute and convalescent COVID-19 samples.

Per the original data handling: The assay estimated nucleated cells by amplifying reference gene primers. Produced via immunoSEQ multiplex PCR; TCRdb's table is partial and in-frame only. The D gene and trimming were derived from the DNA, and the V and J assignments and clone size from that table. Of over 20,000 clones detected, roughly 84% appear once; the ten largest clones hold 48%. The J segment lost 5 bases and the V segment lost 1 base, leaving 4 bases of the junction unmatched. The CDR3 runs 15 residues. The germline gives CDR1 MGHDK, CDR2 SYGVNS. The sample comprised peripheral blood. The TCR was taken from a man aged 65-85 years with acute or convalescent COVID-19. The gene calls are TRBV25-1 and TRBJ2-5; 10 nucleotides match TRBD2. The CDR3 reads CASSEWTSGGETQYF. In DNA, the CDR3 is TGTGCCAGCAGTGAATGGACTAGCGGTGGGGAGACCCAGTACTTC.